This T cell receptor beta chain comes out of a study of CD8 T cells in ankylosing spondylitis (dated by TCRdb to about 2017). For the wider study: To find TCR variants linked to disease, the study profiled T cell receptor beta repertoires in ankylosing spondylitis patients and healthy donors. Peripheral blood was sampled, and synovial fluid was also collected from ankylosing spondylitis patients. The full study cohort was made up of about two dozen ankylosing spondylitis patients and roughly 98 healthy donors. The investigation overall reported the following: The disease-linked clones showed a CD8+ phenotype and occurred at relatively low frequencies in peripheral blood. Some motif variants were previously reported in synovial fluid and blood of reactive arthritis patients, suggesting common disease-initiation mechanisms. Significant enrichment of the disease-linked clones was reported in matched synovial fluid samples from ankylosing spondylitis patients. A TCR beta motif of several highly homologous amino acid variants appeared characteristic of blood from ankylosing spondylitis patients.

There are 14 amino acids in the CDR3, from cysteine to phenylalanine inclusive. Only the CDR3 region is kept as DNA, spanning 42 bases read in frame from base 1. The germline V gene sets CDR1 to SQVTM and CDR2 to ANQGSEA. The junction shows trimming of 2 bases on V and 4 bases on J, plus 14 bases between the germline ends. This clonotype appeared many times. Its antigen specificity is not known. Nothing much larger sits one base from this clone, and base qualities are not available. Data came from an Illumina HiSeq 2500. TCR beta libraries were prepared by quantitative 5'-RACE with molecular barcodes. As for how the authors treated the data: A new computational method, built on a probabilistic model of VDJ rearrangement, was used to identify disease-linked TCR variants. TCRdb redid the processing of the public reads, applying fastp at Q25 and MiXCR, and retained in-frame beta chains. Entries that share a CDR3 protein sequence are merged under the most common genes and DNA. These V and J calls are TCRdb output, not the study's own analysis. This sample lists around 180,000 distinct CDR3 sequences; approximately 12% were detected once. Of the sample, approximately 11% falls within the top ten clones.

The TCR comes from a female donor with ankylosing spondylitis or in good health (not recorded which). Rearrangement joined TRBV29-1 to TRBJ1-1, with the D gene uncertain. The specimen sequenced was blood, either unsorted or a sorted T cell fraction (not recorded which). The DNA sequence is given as TGCAGCGTTGAATCTGTCACATCGGTCACTGAAGCTTTCTTT. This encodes CSVESVTSVTEAFF.